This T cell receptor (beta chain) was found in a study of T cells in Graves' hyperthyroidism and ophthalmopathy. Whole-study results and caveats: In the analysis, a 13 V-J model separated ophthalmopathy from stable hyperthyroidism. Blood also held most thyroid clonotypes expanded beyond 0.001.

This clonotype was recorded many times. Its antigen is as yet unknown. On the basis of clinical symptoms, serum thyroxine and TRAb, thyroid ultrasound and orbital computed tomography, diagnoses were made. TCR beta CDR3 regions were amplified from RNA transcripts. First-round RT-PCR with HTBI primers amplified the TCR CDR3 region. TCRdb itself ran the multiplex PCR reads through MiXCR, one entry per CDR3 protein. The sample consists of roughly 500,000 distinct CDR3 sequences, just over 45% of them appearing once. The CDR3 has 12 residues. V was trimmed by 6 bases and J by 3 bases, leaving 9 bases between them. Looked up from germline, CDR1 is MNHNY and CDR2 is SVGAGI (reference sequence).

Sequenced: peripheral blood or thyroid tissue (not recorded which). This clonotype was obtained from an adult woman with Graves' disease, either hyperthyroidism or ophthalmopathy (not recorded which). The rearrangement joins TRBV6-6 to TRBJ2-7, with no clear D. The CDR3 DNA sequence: TGTGCCAGCAGCAAAACGCACTACGAGCAGTACTTC. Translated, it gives CASSKTHYEQYF.